This T cell receptor beta chain was recorded in a study of CD8 T cells in ankylosing spondylitis. With respect to this clonotype: Its specificity is unknown.

Study conclusions and caveats: Significantly higher representation of disease-linked clones was reported for matched ankylosing spondylitis synovial fluid. A motif of fewer than ten highly homologous TCR beta variants was seen as apparently characteristic of ankylosing spondylitis blood.

Construction of TCR beta libraries was performed using quantitative 5'-RACE with molecular barcodes. TCRdb ran MiXCR on the 5' RACE reads and lists one entry per CDR3 protein. The sample shows over 600,000 distinct CDR3 sequences, 15% to 20% of them seen only once. This CDR3 is built from 18 residues. Trimming removed 8 bases from V and 4 bases from J; junction bases left unmatched: 15. The chain combines TRBV12-3 or TRBV12-4 with TRBJ2-6; 9 nucleotides line up with TRBD2. This clonotype was obtained from a male donor with ankylosing spondylitis. The sample was blood, either unsorted or a sorted T cell fraction (not recorded which). The CDR3 sequence: CASVSSSGELGGANVLTF. The CDR3 DNA reads TGTGCCAGCGTATCCTCTAGCGGGGAACTGGGGGGGGCCAACGTCCTGACTTTC.